The 21 T cell receptor beta chains reported below all come from one sample, sequenced in a study of long-term antiretroviral therapy in people with HIV. An immunoSEQ assay, version v3.0, was performed at survey level. The repertoire was sequenced with immunoSEQ multiplex PCR; TCRdb's copy has only in-frame clones and lacks some. This table has 25,000 to 30,000 clones, 84% appearing once. The sample here was unsorted PBMCs, taken 0.4 years after starting antiretroviral therapy. The receptors here all came from a man aged 18-30 years with HIV.

V usage is TRBV5-8 and J usage is TRBJ1-2, with a tentative D call TRBD1 (6 bases). The V and J ends lost 4 bases and 7 bases respectively, with 23 bases between them. The CDR3 length is 16 residues. Germline V gene lookup returns CDR1 SGHTS and CDR2 YDEGEE. Here the CDR3 DNA reads TGTGCCAGCAGCCCCCTTGAGGTGGGGACCAGGGGTGGCTACACCTTC. Amino acids: CASSPLEVGTRGGYTF.

CDR3 loop: CASSLASFTGTGDGYTF. The CDR3 nucleotides read TGCGCCAGCAGCTTGGCTTCTTTCACCGGGACAGGGGATGGCTACACCTTC. The V call is TRBV5-1, the J call TRBJ1-2; TRBD1 matches at 10 bases. The J segment lost 6 bases and the V segment lost 0 bases, leaving 11 bases of the junction unmatched. Germline V gene sequence: CDR1 SGHRS, CDR2 YFSETQ. The CDR3 length is 17 residues.

The V call is TRBV9, the J call TRBJ2-7; 9 bases fit TRBD1. The CDR3 has 15 residues. Unmatched junction bases numbered 4, after V lost 3 bases and J lost 0 bases. Looked up from germline, CDR1 is SGDLS and CDR2 is YYNGEE. CDR3 in DNA: TGTGCCAGCAGCGCACCGGGACAGGGCTCCTACGAGCAGTACTTC. Encoded protein: CASSAPGQGSYEQYF.

This clone was detected only once. V gene TRBV28 combines with J gene TRBJ1-4; possibly TRBD1 for D (6 bases). V dropped 2 bases and J dropped 11 bases, with 12 bases sitting between them. The CDR3 consists of 13 residues. The V gene's germline CDR1 is MDHEN and CDR2 SYDVKM. Written as DNA, the CDR3 is TGTGCCAGCAGTTTAGTAAGGGGGACTAAACTGTTTTTT. Protein product: CASSLVRGTKLFF.

J is TRBJ2-7 and V is TRBV2; 8 bases match TRBD1. The germline V gene encodes CDR1 SNHLY and CDR2 FYNNEI. J gave up 4 bases and V 6 bases, and 11 bases lay outside the gene matches. This CDR3 has 15 residues. The CDR3 nucleotides are TGTGCCAGCAGCCCGGGACAGGTCCGGTCATACGAGCAGTACTTC. Translation: CASSPGQVRSYEQYF.

V gene TRBV6-5 combines with J gene TRBJ1-1; D call uncertain. This CDR3 is 14 amino acids long. Between the trimmed V and J ends, which lost 5 bases and 4 bases, there was a span of 14 bases. The V gene's germline CDR1 is MNHEY and CDR2 SVGAGI. The DNA of the CDR3 is TGTGCCAGCAGTCGAGGGCCACAAGCCACTGAAGCTTTCTTT. This codes for CASSRGPQATEAFF.

The chain links TRBV6-1 to TRBJ1-1; D remains unclear. Per the germline V gene, CDR1 is MNHNS and CDR2 is SASEGT. Trimming left V 6 bases short and J 3 bases short, with 14 bases between. The CDR3 extends over 14 amino acids. CDR3 region: CASSFEGWDTEAFF. For the CDR3, the DNA is TGTGCCAGCAGCTTCGAGGGTTGGGACACTGAAGCTTTCTTT.

This rearrangement joins TRBV19 to TRBJ2-1; 10 bases agree with TRBD1. Germline V gives CDR1 LNHDA, CDR2 SQIVND (reference sequence). V lost 9 bases, J lost 4 bases, and 12 bases stayed unmatched. This CDR3 is built from 16 residues. The CDR3 region has the DNA TGTGCCAGCACCCCTCGGACAGGGGGGAAATACAATGAGCAGTTCTTC. Translation gives CASTPRTGGKYNEQFF. The entire variable domain, with the rest obtained from reference TRBV19 and TRBJ2-1, is as follows: DGGITQSPKYLFRKEGQNVTLSCEQNLNHDAMYWYRQDPGQGLRLIYYSQIVNDFQKGDIAEGYSVSREKKESFPLTVTSAQKNPTAFYLCASTPRTGGKYNEQFFGPGTRLTVL.

The rearrangement links TRBV5-4 to TRBJ1-1; no firm D call. The CDR3 sequence is 12 residues long. Germline V gene lookup returns CDR1 SGHNT and CDR2 YYREEE (reference sequence). V lost 1 base to trimming and J lost 1 base, with 2 bases between them. CDR3 sequence: CASSLRNTEAFF. The CDR3 DNA is TGTGCCAGCAGCTTGCGGAACACTGAAGCTTTCTTT.

The chain's CDR3 is CASSAPTGPPYEQYF. For the CDR3, the DNA is TGTGCCAGCAGCGCTCCCACAGGTCCCCCCTACGAGCAGTACTTC. The V and J genes are TRBV7-9 and TRBJ2-7; maybe TRBD1 (5 bases). V dropped 5 bases and J dropped 2 bases, with 16 bases sitting between them. Germline CDR1 SEHNR, CDR2 FQNEAQ (reference sequence). The CDR3 sequence is 15 residues long.

A single count supports this clone. The chain joins TRBV27 to TRBJ2-3; a weak D match, TRBD2 (5 bases). The V end was cut by 5 bases, the J end by 0 bases, with 15 bases between. Per the germline V gene, CDR1 is MNHEY and CDR2 is SMNVEV (reference sequence). The CDR3 loop spans 16 amino acids. The CDR3 region is CASSTPRAASTDTQYF. In nucleotides, the CDR3 is TGTGCCAGCAGTACCCCTCGAGCGGCTAGCACAGATACGCAGTATTTT.

The chain combines TRBV4-3 with TRBJ2-1; 7 nucleotides line up with TRBD2. The trim removed 4 bases at V and 0 bases at J, leaving 12 bases unmatched. Germline assignment: CDR1 LGHNA and CDR2 YSLEER. The CDR3 is 18 amino acids. Here the CDR3 DNA reads TGCGCCAGCAGCCCACAATGGTCTGGCGGGAGCTCCTACAATGAGCAGTTCTTC. Translated: CASSPQWSGGSSYNEQFF.

The chain links TRBV10-1 to TRBJ2-2; D might be TRBD1 (6 bases). This CDR3 region has 14 residues. Germline-derived CDR1 and CDR2 are WNHNN and SYGVQD (reference sequence). V lost 0 bases, J lost 5 bases, and 7 bases lay in between. The CDR3 region has the DNA TGCGCCAGCAGTGAGTCGCAGGGGACCGGGGAGCTGTTTTTT. Its translation is CASSESQGTGELFF.

The chain links TRBV2 to TRBJ1-1, with D possibly matching TRBD1 (5 bases). The CDR3 covers 14 residues. Trimming removed 4 bases at V and 1 base at J, with 10 bases between. The germline gives CDR1 SNHLY, CDR2 FYNNEI. CDR3 DNA: TGTGCCAGCAGTGTAGCGGGGGAGAACACTGAAGCTTTCTTT. This encodes CASSVAGENTEAFF.

V usage is TRBV14 and J usage is TRBJ2-7; D remains unclear. The V gene's germline CDR1 is SGHDN and CDR2 FVKESK. V was trimmed by 0 bases and J by 3 bases, leaving 15 bases between them. The CDR3 consists of 16 residues. The CDR3 spells CASSQDMGGLVYEQYF. The CDR3 coding sequence is TGTGCCAGCAGCCAAGATATGGGCGGCCTAGTCTACGAGCAGTACTTC. The full variable domain, with the rest looked up from reference TRBV14 and TRBJ2-7, is EAGVTQFPSHSVIEKGQTVTLRCDPISGHDNLYWYRRVMGKEIKFLLHFVKESKQDESGMPNNRFLAERTGGTYSTLKVQPAELEDSGVYFCASSQDMGGLVYEQYFGPGTRLTVT.

V is TRBV28 and J is TRBJ2-7; perhaps D is TRBD1 or TRBD2 (6 bases each). Germline-derived CDR1 and CDR2 are MDHEN and SYDVKM. Trimming stripped 3 bases from V and 1 base from J, with 13 bases between. This CDR3 comprises 15 residues. This chain's CDR3 is CASSFRQGRSYEQYF. For the CDR3, the DNA is TGTGCCAGCAGTTTTAGGCAGGGGAGGTCCTACGAGCAGTACTTC.

This chain links TRBV4-3 with TRBJ1-1; D gene unclear. This CDR3 is built from 16 residues. Looked up from germline, CDR1 is LGHNA and CDR2 is YSLEER. Trimming shortened V by 6 bases and J by 2 bases, and 19 bases separated the two germline ends. DNA of the CDR3: TGCGCCAGCAGTCTCAGGCGGGCGATCAACAACACTGAAGCTTTCTTT. Translated, it gives CASSLRRAINNTEAFF.

This chain connects TRBV11-2 to TRBJ2-7, with 8 nucleotides matching TRBD1. V was pared by 5 bases and J by 5 bases, with 11 bases of the junction left unmatched. This CDR3 is 15 amino acids long. Germline assignment: CDR1 SGHAT and CDR2 FQNNGV. The CDR3 DNA sequence: TGTGCCAGCAGCATCGCGGACAGGGAAATGGACGAGCAGTACTTC. As protein: CASSIADREMDEQYF.

This clone was observed a single time. The chain links TRBV27 to TRBJ1-6, with D possibly matching TRBD1 (5 bases). Looked up from germline, CDR1 is MNHEY and CDR2 is SMNVEV (reference sequence). Trimming removed 7 bases from V and 2 bases from J, with 15 bases in between. This CDR3 comprises 16 residues. In DNA, the CDR3 is TGTGCCAGCACCTTTGAGGGACGTACCTATAATTCACCCCTCCACTTT. This translates into CASTFEGRTYNSPLHF.

In this sample, this clone turned up once. This chain joins TRBV6-5 and TRBJ2-7; D remains ambiguous. Germline assignment: CDR1 MNHEY and CDR2 SVGAGI. This CDR3 has 13 amino acids. The V end was cut by 0 bases, the J end by 5 bases, with 8 bases between. CDR3 loop: CASSYSGSDEQYF. In DNA form, the CDR3 reads TGTGCCAGCAGTTACTCTGGGTCGGACGAGCAGTACTTC.

The chain combines TRBV6-5 with TRBJ1-5; D uncertain. V lost 0 bases to trimming and J lost 0 bases, with 6 bases between them. The CDR3 loop spans 15 amino acids. Germline V gene sequence: CDR1 MNHEY, CDR2 SVGAGI. The CDR3 DNA reads TGTGCCAGCAGTTACTCGAGCCTTAGCAATCAGCCCCAGCATTTT. Its protein product is CASSYSSLSNQPQHF.